In its sample, the clone carrying this T cell receptor beta chain was seen many times. These data belong to a study of T cells in Graves' hyperthyroidism and ophthalmopathy. Lactation, pregnancy, other autoimmune disease or uncontrolled infection excluded patients. The TCR beta CDR3 regions underwent amplification using RNA transcripts as the source. The TCR CDR3 first-round RT-PCR relied on the HTBI primer set. TCRdb redid the calling of the multiplex PCR reads with MiXCR, one entry per CDR3 protein. This sample carries 500,000 to 650,000 distinct CDR3 sequences, roughly 21% of them seen once, and the ten largest clones take about 50%. The receptor was isolated from a man aged 35 to 55 with Graves' ophthalmopathy. The sequencing sample was made of blood.

For the CDR3, the DNA is TGTGCCAGCAGCTTCCCCCAGACAGATACGCAGTATTTT. Its protein product is CASSFPQTDTQYF. The chain is built from TRBV5-8 and TRBJ2-3; no clear D gene. With 2 bases removed from V and 3 bases from J, the gap between germline ends came to 7 bases. Germline loops: CDR1 SGHTS, CDR2 YDEGEE. The CDR3 loop spans 13 amino acids.